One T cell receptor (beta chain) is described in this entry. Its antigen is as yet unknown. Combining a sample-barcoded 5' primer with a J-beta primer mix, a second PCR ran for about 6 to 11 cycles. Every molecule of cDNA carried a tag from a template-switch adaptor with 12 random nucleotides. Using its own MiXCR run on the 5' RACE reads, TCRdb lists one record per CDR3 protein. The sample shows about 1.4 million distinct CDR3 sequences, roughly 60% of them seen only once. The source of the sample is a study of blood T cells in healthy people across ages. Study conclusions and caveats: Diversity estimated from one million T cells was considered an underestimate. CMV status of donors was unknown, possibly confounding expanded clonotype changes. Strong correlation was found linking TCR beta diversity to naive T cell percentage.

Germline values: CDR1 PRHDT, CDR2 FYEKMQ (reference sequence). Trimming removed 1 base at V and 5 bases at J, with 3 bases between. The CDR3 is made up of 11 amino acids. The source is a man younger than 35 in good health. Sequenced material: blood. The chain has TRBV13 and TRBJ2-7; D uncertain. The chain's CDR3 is CASSLEHEQYF. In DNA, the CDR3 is TGTGCCAGCAGCTTAGAACACGAGCAGTACTTC.